The next 9 T cell receptor beta chains were all read from a single sample in a study of blood T cell repertoires in COVID-19. TCRdb's table, derived via immunoSEQ multiplex PCR, lists solely in-frame clones and lacks some. The sample carries over 60,000 clones, under 95% recorded once. The sequenced sample consisted of peripheral blood. The receptor set was obtained from an elderly woman with active or convalescent COVID-19.

CDR3: CASSQDEGTHQLGEQFF. The DNA for the CDR3 is TGTGCCAGCAGCCAAGATGAGGGGACTCACCAACTTGGTGAGCAGTTCTTC. The J gene is TRBJ2-1, the V gene TRBV14; the D gene is possibly TRBD2 (6 bases). Germline V CDR1 and CDR2: SGHDN, FVKESK. Deletions cut 0 bases from V and 9 bases from J, with 21 bases between. CDR3 length equals 17 residues.

This clone was observed a single time. In DNA, the CDR3 is TGCGCCAGCAGCTCCTACAGGGGGACTAATGAAAAACTGTTTTTT. This encodes CASSSYRGTNEKLFF. The rearrangement joins TRBV5-1 to TRBJ1-4; 8 nucleotides agree with TRBD1. V was clipped by 3 bases and J by 2 bases; unmatched bases: 3. The CDR3 has 15 amino acids. The germline CDR1 and CDR2 sequences are SGHRS and YFSETQ.

The genes are TRBV7-6 and TRBJ1-1; 8 bases are shared with TRBD1. The CDR3 has 16 residues. Germline values: CDR1 SGHVS, CDR2 FNYEAQ. The V and J ends lost 5 bases and 0 bases, in that order; junction bases with no gene match: 8. This CDR3 reads CASSPKWDRMNTEAFF. The CDR3 bases are TGTGCCAGCAGCCCCAAATGGGACAGGATGAACACTGAAGCTTTCTTT.

The chain is built from TRBV7-6 and TRBJ2-1; TRBD2 aligns across 7 bases. Losses at the gene ends were 0 bases for V and 6 bases for J; bases not matched to a gene: 5. CDR1 and CDR2 from the germline V gene are SGHVS and FNYEAQ. The CDR3 loop spans 15 amino acids. As DNA, the CDR3 is TGTGCCAGCAGCTTAGCCTTCGGACTAGTCAATGAGCAGTTCTTC. Its translation is CASSLAFGLVNEQFF.

The V and J genes are TRBV2 and TRBJ2-7, with a possible D match to TRBD1 (5 bases). The CDR3 sequence is 14 residues long. Germline CDR1 reads SNHLY; CDR2 reads FYNNEI. Trimming removed 3 bases from V and 4 bases from J, with 13 bases in between. This CDR3 is CASSEQGEDYEQYF. CDR3 coding DNA: TGTGCCAGCAGTGAGCAGGGCGAGGATTACGAGCAGTACTTC.

The chain couples TRBV5-1 to TRBJ1-1, with D uncertain. Deletions cut 4 bases from V and 6 bases from J, with 10 bases between. Germline V lookup: CDR1 SGHRS, CDR2 YFSETQ. CDR3 size: 12 residues. The CDR3 DNA reads TGCGCCAGCAGCCTCGGAGGCCCTGAAGCTTTCTTT. It yields the protein CASSLGGPEAFF.

The V gene is TRBV4-3, the J gene TRBJ2-5, with TRBD2 identical over 10 bases. Germline V gene lookup returns CDR1 LGHNA and CDR2 YSLEER. This CDR3 contains 18 residues. J lost 5 bases, V lost 0 bases, and 12 bases had no gene match. CDR3 loop: CASSQDLEAGGPEETQYF. The CDR3 DNA reads as TGCGCCAGCAGCCAAGATCTCGAAGCGGGGGGGCCGGAGGAGACCCAGTACTTC.

This clone was counted a few times. The chain recombines TRBV27 with TRBJ1-1, with 11 bases matching TRBD1. V shed 3 bases and J 5 bases; nucleotides not matched to a gene: 2. The CDR3 runs to 14 residues. Germline values: CDR1 MNHEY, CDR2 SMNVEV (reference sequence). CDR3 in amino acids: CASSLGTGGTEAFF. DNA of the CDR3: TGTGCCAGCAGTTTGGGGACAGGGGGAACTGAAGCTTTCTTT.

Remarks on this clone: An end of the junction differs from the germline gene, which may be a read error. The V call is TRBV5-1, the J call TRBJ2-1; 13 bases are shared with TRBD2. The CDR3 spans 17 residues. The germline V gene has CDR1 SGHRS and CDR2 YFSETQ. Here the CDR3 DNA reads TGCGCCAGCTGCTTGGTACTAGCGGGGGGGCCGAAGGATGAGCAGTTCTTC. Translation gives CASCLVLAGGPKDEQFF.